This paragraph reports one TCR beta chain. The germline V gene encodes CDR1 LNHDA and CDR2 SQIVND (reference sequence). V was clipped by 4 bases and J by 5 bases; unmatched bases: 4. This CDR3 is 15 amino acids long. Some clones are missing from TCRdb's copy, which holds only in-frame ones; the method was immunoSEQ multiplex PCR. The table has 69,000 or so clones, 85% to 95% seen once; the top ten hold approximately 2.1%. This entry comes from a study of T cell changes during pregnancy in multiple sclerosis. This TCR came from a female donor with multiple sclerosis, enrolled in a pregnancy study. Sequencing used peripheral blood, obtained before pregnancy. The rearrangement uses TRBV19 and TRBJ2-2, with TRBD2 matching 10 bases. CDR3 coding DNA: TGTGCCAGTAGTAAAGGACTAGCGGATACCGGGGAGCTGTTTTTT. Translating it yields CASSKGLADTGELFF.